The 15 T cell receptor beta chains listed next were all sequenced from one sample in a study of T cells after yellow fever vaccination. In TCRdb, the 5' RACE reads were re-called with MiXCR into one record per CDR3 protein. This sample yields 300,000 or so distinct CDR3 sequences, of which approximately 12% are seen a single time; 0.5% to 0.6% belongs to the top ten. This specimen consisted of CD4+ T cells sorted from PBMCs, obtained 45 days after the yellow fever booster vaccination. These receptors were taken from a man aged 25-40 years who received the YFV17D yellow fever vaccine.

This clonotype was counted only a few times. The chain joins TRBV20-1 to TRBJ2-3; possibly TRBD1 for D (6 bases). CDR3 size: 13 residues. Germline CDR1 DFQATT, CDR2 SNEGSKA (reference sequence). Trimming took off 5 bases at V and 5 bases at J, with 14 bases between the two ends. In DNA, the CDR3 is TGCAGTGCTCTTGCAGGGGCACTAGATACGCAGTATTTT. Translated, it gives CSALAGALDTQYF.

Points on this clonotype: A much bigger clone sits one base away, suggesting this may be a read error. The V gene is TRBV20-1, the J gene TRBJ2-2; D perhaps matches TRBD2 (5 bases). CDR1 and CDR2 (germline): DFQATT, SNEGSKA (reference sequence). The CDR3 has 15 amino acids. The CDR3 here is CSAPDQRKNTGKLFF. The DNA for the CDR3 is TGCAGTGCTCCAGACCAGCGGAAGAACACCGGGAAGCTGTTTTTT.

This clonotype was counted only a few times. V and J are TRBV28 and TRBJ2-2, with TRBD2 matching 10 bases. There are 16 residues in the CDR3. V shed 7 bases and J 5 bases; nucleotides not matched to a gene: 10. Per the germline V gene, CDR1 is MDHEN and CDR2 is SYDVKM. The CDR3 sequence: CASTPRLAGDTGELFF. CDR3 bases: TGTGCCAGCACCCCCCGGCTAGCGGGAGATACCGGGGAGCTGTTTTTT.

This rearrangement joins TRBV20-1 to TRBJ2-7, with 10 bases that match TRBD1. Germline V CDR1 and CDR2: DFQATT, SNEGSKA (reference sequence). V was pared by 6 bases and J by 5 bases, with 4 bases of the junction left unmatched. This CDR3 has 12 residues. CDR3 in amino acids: CSARQGADEQYF. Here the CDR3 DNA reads TGCAGTGCCAGACAGGGGGCGGACGAGCAGTACTTC.

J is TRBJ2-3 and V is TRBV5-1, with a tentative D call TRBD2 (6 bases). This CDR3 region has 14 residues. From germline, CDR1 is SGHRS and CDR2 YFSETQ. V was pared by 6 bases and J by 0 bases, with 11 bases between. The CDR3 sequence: CASMKGTSTDTQYF. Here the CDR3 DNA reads TGCGCCAGCATGAAGGGGACTAGCACAGATACGCAGTATTTT.

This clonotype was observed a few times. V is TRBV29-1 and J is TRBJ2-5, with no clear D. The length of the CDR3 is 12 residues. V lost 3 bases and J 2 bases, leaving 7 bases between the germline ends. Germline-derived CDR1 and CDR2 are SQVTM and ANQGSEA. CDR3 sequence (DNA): TGCAGCGTTGAGTCGCAGCAAGAGACCCAGTACTTC. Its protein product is CSVESQQETQYF.

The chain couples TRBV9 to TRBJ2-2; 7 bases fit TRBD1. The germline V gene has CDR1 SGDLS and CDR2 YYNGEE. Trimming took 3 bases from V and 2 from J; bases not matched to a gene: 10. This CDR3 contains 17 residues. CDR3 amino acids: CASSAWPGTANTGELFF. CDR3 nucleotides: TGTGCCAGCAGCGCGTGGCCCGGGACAGCTAACACCGGGGAGCTGTTTTTT.

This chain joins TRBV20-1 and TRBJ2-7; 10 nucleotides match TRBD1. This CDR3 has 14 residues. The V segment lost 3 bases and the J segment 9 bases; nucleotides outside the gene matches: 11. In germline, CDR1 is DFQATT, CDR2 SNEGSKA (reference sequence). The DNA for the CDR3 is TGCAGTGCTAGCCGGGACAGGGGATCAAAGGGGCAGTACTTC. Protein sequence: CSASRDRGSKGQYF.

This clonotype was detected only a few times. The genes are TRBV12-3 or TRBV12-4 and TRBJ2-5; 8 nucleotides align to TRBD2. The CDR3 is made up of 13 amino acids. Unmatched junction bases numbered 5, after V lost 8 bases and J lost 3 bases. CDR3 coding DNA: TGTGCCAGCGGCCCAGCGGGGGAAGAGACCCAGTACTTC. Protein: CASGPAGEETQYF.

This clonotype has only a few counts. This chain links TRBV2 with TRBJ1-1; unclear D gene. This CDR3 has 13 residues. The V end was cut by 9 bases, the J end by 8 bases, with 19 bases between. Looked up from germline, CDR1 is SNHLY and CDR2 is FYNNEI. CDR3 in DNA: TGTGCCAGTCGAGGCGGATTGCTTGGGGAAGCTTTCTTT. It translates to CASRGGLLGEAFF. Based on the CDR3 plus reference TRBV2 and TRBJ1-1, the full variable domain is EPEVTQTPSHQVTQMGQEVILRCVPISNHLYFYWYRQILGQKVEFLVSFYNNEISEKSEIFDDQFSVERPDGSNFTLKIRSTKLEDSAMYFCASRGGLLGEAFFGQGTRLTVV.

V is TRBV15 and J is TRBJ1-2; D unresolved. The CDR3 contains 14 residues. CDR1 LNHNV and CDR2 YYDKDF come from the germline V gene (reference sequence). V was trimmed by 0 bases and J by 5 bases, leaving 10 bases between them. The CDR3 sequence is CATSREGKEYGYTF. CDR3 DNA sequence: TGTGCCACCAGCAGAGAGGGAAAGGAGTATGGCTACACCTTC.

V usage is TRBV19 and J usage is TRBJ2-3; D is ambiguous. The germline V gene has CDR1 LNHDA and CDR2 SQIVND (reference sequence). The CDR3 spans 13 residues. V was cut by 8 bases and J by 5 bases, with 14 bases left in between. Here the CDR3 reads CASGRTEQDTQYF. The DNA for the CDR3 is TGTGCCAGTGGCCGGACGGAGCAAGATACGCAGTATTTT. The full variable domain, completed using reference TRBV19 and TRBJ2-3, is DGGITQSPKYLFRKEGQNVTLSCEQNLNHDAMYWYRQDPGQGLRLIYYSQIVNDFQKGDIAEGYSVSREKKESFPLTVTSAQKNPTAFYLCASGRTEQDTQYFGPGTRLTVL.

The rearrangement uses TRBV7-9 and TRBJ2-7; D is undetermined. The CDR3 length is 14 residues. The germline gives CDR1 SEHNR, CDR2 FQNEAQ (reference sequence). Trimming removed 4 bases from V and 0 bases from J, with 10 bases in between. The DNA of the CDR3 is TGTGCCAGCAGCTCCGGACCTTTCTCCTACGAGCAGTACTTC. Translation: CASSSGPFSYEQYF.

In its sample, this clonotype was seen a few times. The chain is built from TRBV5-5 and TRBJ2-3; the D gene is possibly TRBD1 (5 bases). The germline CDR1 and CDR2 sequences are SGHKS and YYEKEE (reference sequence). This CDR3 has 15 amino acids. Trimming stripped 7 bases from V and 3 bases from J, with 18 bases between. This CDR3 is CASSARVQETDTQYF. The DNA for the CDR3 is TGTGCCAGCTCAGCCAGGGTTCAGGAAACAGATACGCAGTATTTT. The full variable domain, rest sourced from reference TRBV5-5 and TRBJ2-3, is DAGVTQSPTHLIKTRGQQVTLRCSPISGHKSVSWYQQVLGQGPQFIFQYYEKEERGRGNFPDRFSARQFPNYSSELNVNALLLGDSALYLCASSARVQETDTQYFGPGTRLTVL.

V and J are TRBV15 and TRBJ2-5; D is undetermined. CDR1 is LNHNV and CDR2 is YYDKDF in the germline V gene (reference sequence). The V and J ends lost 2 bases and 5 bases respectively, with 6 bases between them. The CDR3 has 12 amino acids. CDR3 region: CATSRTTETQYF. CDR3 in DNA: TGTGCCACCAGCAGAACAACCGAGACCCAGTACTTC.